One sample yielded the 8 T cell receptor beta chains listed below, sequenced in a study of beta chain features in type 1 diabetes. Expressed TCRB transcripts were sequenced, since all the RNA that had been isolated was reverse transcribed. The table came from immunoSEQ multiplex PCR; TCRdb's copy has only in-frame clones and leaves some out. The sample shows about 150,000 clones, more than 9.5% of them seen only once. The sample comprised central memory CD4+ T cells from blood. The source of these receptors is a man aged 18 to 29 in good health.

The gene calls are TRBV7-2 and TRBJ1-6; maybe TRBD1 (6 bases). The V gene's germline CDR1 is SGHTA and CDR2 FQGNSA. V gave up 5 bases and J gave up 10 bases, with 15 bases separating them. The CDR3 runs 14 residues. CDR3 sequence (DNA): TGTGCCAGCAGCCAGGGGCACAGGGAGTCACCCCTCCACTTT. Amino acids: CASSQGHRESPLHF.

V is TRBV7-2 and J is TRBJ2-2; D unclear. Germline V gene data show CDR1 as SGHTA and CDR2 as FQGNSA. CDR3 length: 12 amino acids. With 4 bases removed from V and 8 bases from J, the gap between germline ends came to 8 bases. The CDR3 loop is CASSSKGGELFF. DNA of the CDR3: TGTGCCAGCAGCTCGAAGGGAGGGGAGCTGTTTTTT. The full variable domain, rest sourced from reference TRBV7-2 and TRBJ2-2, is GAGVSQSPSNKVTEKGKDVELRCDPISGHTALYWYRQSLGQGLEFLIYFQGNSAPDKSGLPSDRFSAERTGGSVSTLTIQRTQQEDSAVYLCASSSKGGELFFGEGSRLTVL.

The V and J genes are TRBV6-4 and TRBJ1-6; TRBD1 matches 8 bases. There are 15 residues in the CDR3. Germline lookup yields CDR1 MRHNA and CDR2 SNTAGT. The trim removed 7 bases at V and 2 bases at J, leaving 4 bases unmatched. CDR3 nucleotide sequence: TGTGCCAGCAAACCGGGACAGGCCTATAATTCACCCCTCCACTTT. Its translation is CASKPGQAYNSPLHF.

The gene calls are TRBV11-3 and TRBJ2-1; D not resolved. The V end was cut by 2 bases, the J end by 6 bases, with 8 bases between. The V gene's germline CDR1 is SGHNT and CDR2 YENEEA. This CDR3 is built from 13 residues. The CDR3 coding sequence is TGTGCCAGCAGCTTAAATAAAGCCAATGAGCAGTTCTTC. Translating it yields CASSLNKANEQFF.

This clone has a count of ten or more. The CDR3 is CASSPVGTSGTEQYF. The CDR3 DNA follows: TGTGCCAGCTCACCGGTAGGGACTAGCGGAACAGAGCAGTACTTC. The rearrangement uses TRBV18 and TRBJ2-7, with 11 nucleotides matching TRBD2. The CDR3 spans 15 residues. V shed 3 bases, J shed 7 bases, and the junction held 8 bases outside the gene matches. CDR1 is KGHSH, CDR2 LQKENI, per germline. Drawing the rest from reference TRBV18 and TRBJ2-7, the complete variable domain is NAGVMQNPRHLVRRRGQEARLRCSPMKGHSHVYWYRQLPEEGLKFMVYLQKENIIDESGMPKERFSAEFPKEGPSILRIQQVVRGDSAAYFCASSPVGTSGTEQYFGPGTRLTVT.

CDR3 nucleotides: TGTGCCAGCAGCCCAGGGTCGGCGAACACCGGGGAGCTGTTTTTT. It codes for CASSPGSANTGELFF. The genes are TRBV13 and TRBJ2-2; maybe TRBD1 (5 bases). V was cut by 5 bases and J by 0 bases, with 10 bases left in between. This CDR3 has 15 residues. Looked up from germline, CDR1 is PRHDT and CDR2 is FYEKMQ (reference sequence).

This clone was found a few times. The J gene is TRBJ2-5, the V gene TRBV18; D remains unclear. Germline-derived CDR1 and CDR2 are KGHSH and LQKENI. There are 12 residues in the CDR3. The V end was cut by 3 bases, the J end by 2 bases, with 4 bases between. CDR3 coding DNA: TGTGCCAGCTCACCTCAGCAAGAGACCCAGTACTTC. Protein sequence: CASSPQQETQYF.

This clone was counted a few times. The chain couples TRBV14 to TRBJ1-2; D gene unclear. This CDR3 region has 14 residues. CDR1 SGHDN and CDR2 FVKESK come from the germline V gene. Deletions cut 1 base from V and 4 bases from J, with 10 bases between. CDR3 amino acids: CASSQVTAAYGYTF. The CDR3 DNA follows: TGTGCCAGCAGCCAAGTAACAGCAGCCTATGGCTACACCTTC.